This record covers a single TCR beta chain. Its antigen is unknown. This sample was taken from a study of T-cell reconstitution after alpha-beta-depleted transplantation in children. General study findings and limits: Some patients' high day-60 TCRbeta diversity was traced to surviving recipient T cells and thymic progenitors. Where alpha-beta T cells came from about two months after transplant was reportedly several hundred expanded graft clones.

Germline CDR1 is DFQATT and CDR2 is SNEGSKA (reference sequence). The CDR3 runs to 12 residues. The ends were cut back, 4 bases at V and 4 bases at J, with 8 bases in the middle. The TCRbeta library incorporated unique molecular identifiers. From the PCR reads, TCRdb called clonotypes with MiXCR, one entry per CDR3 protein. Altogether 450,000 to 600,000 distinct CDR3 sequences are present, over 10% being singletons, with the ten largest covering approximately 2%. The clonotype was recovered from a male patient between 5 and 17 years old who had a stem cell transplant for acute myeloid leukemia, so the T cells may come from the graft donor. The chain couples TRBV20-1 to TRBJ1-5; D is unresolved. The sample was PBMCs, mostly from graft donor cells, taken 360 days after TCRalphabeta/CD19-depleted stem cell transplant. The CDR3 loop is CSATPRNQPQHF. CDR3 coding DNA: TGCAGTGCTACCCCACGGAATCAGCCCCAGCATTTT.